A selection of T cell receptor beta chains follows, all from one sample in a study of post-analysis software for immune sequencing data. TCRdb re-called the PCR reads through MiXCR, storing one row per CDR3 protein. In the table there are hundreds of thousands of distinct CDR3 sequences, roughly half of which are singletons. Sequenced input: blood. The receptors were gathered from a girl aged 5-17 years with multiple sclerosis. Each CDR3 is given with its conserved first and last residue. The order of the fields is D gene, clone size, J gene, V gene, CDR3 protein, CDR3 DNA. D genes are given only for firm matches. Some rows mark clone size as missing; the rest say once, few, many or name a class of expanded clone.

D gene: NA
clone size: few
J gene: TRBJ2-1
V gene: TRBV29-1
CDR3 protein: CSVEDTVYDEQFF
CDR3 DNA: TGCAGCGTTGAAGACACAGTGTATGATGAGCAGTTCTTC

D gene: TRBD1
clone size: NA
J gene: TRBJ2-1
V gene: TRBV6-5
CDR3 protein: CASSYGDRSYNEQFF
CDR3 DNA: TGTGCCAGCAGTTATGGGGACAGGTCCTACAATGAGCAGTTCTTC

D gene: NA
clone size: NA
J gene: TRBJ2-1
V gene: TRBV15
CDR3 protein: CATSRDTGGNEQFF
CDR3 DNA: TGTGCCACCAGCAGAGATACCGGCGGCAATGAGCAGTTCTTC

D gene: TRBD1
clone size: NA
J gene: TRBJ1-2
V gene: TRBV12-3/TRBV12-4
CDR3 protein: CASSAGTGQGYTF
CDR3 DNA: TGTGCCAGCAGTGCTGGGACAGGGCAAGGCTACACCTTC

D gene: NA
clone size: NA
J gene: TRBJ1-5
V gene: TRBV12-3/TRBV12-4
CDR3 protein: CASSGGGFGNQPQHF
CDR3 DNA: TGTGCCAGCAGCGGAGGAGGTTTTGGCAATCAGCCCCAGCATTTT

D gene: TRBD2
clone size: NA
J gene: TRBJ2-3
V gene: TRBV29-1
CDR3 protein: CSGLGTSSDTDTQYF
CDR3 DNA: TGCAGCGGCCTCGGGACTAGCAGCGACACAGATACGCAGTATTTT

D gene: NA
clone size: NA
J gene: TRBJ2-7
V gene: TRBV29-1
CDR3 protein: CSVSQGRAYEQYF
CDR3 DNA: TGCAGCGTTTCACAGGGGAGGGCCTACGAGCAGTACTTC

D gene: NA
clone size: few
J gene: TRBJ1-6
V gene: TRBV9
CDR3 protein: CASSRGFRVSSPLHF
CDR3 DNA: TGTGCCAGCAGCCGGGGGTTCAGGGTTAGCTCACCCCTCCACTTT

D gene: TRBD1
clone size: few
J gene: TRBJ2-3
V gene: TRBV9
CDR3 protein: CASKGAEDTQYF
CDR3 DNA: TGTGCCTCCAAGGGGGCAGAAGATACGCAGTATTTT

D gene: TRBD1
clone size: NA
J gene: TRBJ2-7
V gene: TRBV29-1
CDR3 protein: CSVEVRHRGLTYEQYF
CDR3 DNA: TGCAGCGTTGAAGTTCGCCACAGGGGGCTTACCTACGAGCAGTACTTC

D gene: NA
clone size: NA
J gene: TRBJ2-1
V gene: TRBV20-1
CDR3 protein: CSADWYNEQFF
CDR3 DNA: TGCAGTGCCGACTGGTACAATGAGCAGTTCTTC

D gene: NA
clone size: once
J gene: TRBJ2-7
V gene: TRBV11-2
CDR3 protein: CASSFASLEQYF
CDR3 DNA: TGTGCCAGCAGCTTCGCTAGCCTCGAGCAGTACTTC

D gene: TRBD2
clone size: NA
J gene: TRBJ2-3
V gene: TRBV3-1
CDR3 protein: CASSQMSGKRTDTQYF
CDR3 DNA: TGTGCCAGCAGCCAGATGAGCGGGAAGAGGACAGATACGCAGTATTTT

D gene: NA
clone size: NA
J gene: TRBJ2-7
V gene: TRBV20-1
CDR3 protein: CSASATGLPYEQYF
CDR3 DNA: TGCAGTGCTAGCGCGACAGGTTTACCCTACGAGCAGTACTTC

D gene: NA
clone size: NA
J gene: TRBJ1-1
V gene: TRBV20-1
CDR3 protein: CSALVRSGTEAFF
CDR3 DNA: TGCAGTGCCCTCGTTAGGAGTGGCACTGAAGCTTTCTTT

D gene: NA
clone size: few
J gene: TRBJ1-1
V gene: TRBV12-5
CDR3 protein: CASGLVGPWDTEAFF
CDR3 DNA: TGTGCTAGTGGTTTGGTAGGGCCTTGGGACACTGAAGCTTTCTTT

D gene: NA
clone size: once
J gene: TRBJ2-3
V gene: TRBV25-1
CDR3 protein: CATRIADTQYF
CDR3 DNA: TGTGCCACCCGGATCGCAGATACGCAGTATTTT

D gene: TRBD1
clone size: NA
J gene: TRBJ2-7
V gene: TRBV3-1
CDR3 protein: CASSLSPGQILSGEQYF
CDR3 DNA: TGTGCCAGCAGCCTATCCCCGGGACAGATCCTATCTGGGGAGCAGTACTTC

D gene: TRBD1
clone size: NA
J gene: TRBJ2-5
V gene: TRBV12-3/TRBV12-4
CDR3 protein: CASSHETGGQETQYF
CDR3 DNA: TGTGCCAGCAGTCACGAGACAGGGGGCCAGGAGACCCAGTACTTC

D gene: NA
clone size: once
J gene: TRBJ1-2
V gene: TRBV12-3/TRBV12-4
CDR3 protein: CASRQYSGTTAGYTF
CDR3 DNA: TGTGCCAGCAGGCAGTACTCCGGGACAACGGCCGGCTACACCTTC

D gene: NA
clone size: NA
J gene: TRBJ2-1
V gene: TRBV6-1
CDR3 protein: CASSEESGSYNEQFF
CDR3 DNA: TGTGCCAGCAGTGAAGAGTCAGGGTCCTACAATGAGCAGTTCTTC

D gene: NA
clone size: NA
J gene: TRBJ1-2
V gene: TRBV29-1
CDR3 protein: CSATDSAGYTF
CDR3 DNA: TGCAGCGCCACGGACAGTGCTGGCTACACCTTC

D gene: TRBD1
clone size: few
J gene: TRBJ2-7
V gene: TRBV20-1
CDR3 protein: CSASQGVVSGEQYF
CDR3 DNA: TGCAGTGCTAGTCAGGGGGTGGTCAGCGGCGAGCAGTACTTC

D gene: TRBD1
clone size: few
J gene: TRBJ2-6
V gene: TRBV4-1
CDR3 protein: CASSGTGAGANVLTF
CDR3 DNA: TGCGCCAGCAGCGGGACAGGGGCTGGGGCCAACGTCCTGACTTTC

D gene: NA
clone size: once
J gene: TRBJ2-3
V gene: TRBV25-1
CDR3 protein: CASNQGDTDTQYF
CDR3 DNA: TGTGCCAGCAATCAGGGAGACACAGATACGCAGTATTTT

D gene: TRBD1
clone size: NA
J gene: TRBJ2-7
V gene: TRBV5-1
CDR3 protein: CASSNRDRGAYEQYF
CDR3 DNA: TGCGCCAGCAGCAACCGGGACAGGGGTGCCTACGAGCAGTACTTC

D gene: NA
clone size: NA
J gene: TRBJ1-1
V gene: TRBV6-6
CDR3 protein: CASSYSEGRVRAFF
CDR3 DNA: TGTGCCAGCAGTTACTCGGAGGGTCGAGTGAGAGCTTTCTTT

D gene: NA
clone size: NA
J gene: TRBJ2-7
V gene: TRBV27
CDR3 protein: CASSLWPEQYF
CDR3 DNA: TGTGCTAGCAGTTTATGGCCGGAGCAGTACTTC

D gene: TRBD2
clone size: NA
J gene: TRBJ2-3
V gene: TRBV6-6
CDR3 protein: CASSQLAGSTSTDTQYF
CDR3 DNA: TGTGCCAGCAGTCAGCTAGCGGGATCCACTAGCACAGATACGCAGTATTTT

D gene: TRBD1
clone size: few
J gene: TRBJ2-7
V gene: TRBV5-1
CDR3 protein: CASSLRSGGQGYEQYF
CDR3 DNA: TGCGCCAGCAGCTTGCGGTCAGGTGGACAGGGCTACGAGCAGTACTTC

D gene: NA
clone size: NA
J gene: TRBJ2-3
V gene: TRBV10-3
CDR3 protein: CASRDRGDTQYF
CDR3 DNA: TGTGCCAGTAGGGACCGCGGAGATACGCAGTATTTT

D gene: NA
clone size: NA
J gene: TRBJ1-2
V gene: TRBV5-8
CDR3 protein: CASARRYGYTF
CDR3 DNA: TGTGCCAGCGCGAGGAGGTATGGCTACACCTTC

D gene: NA
clone size: NA
J gene: TRBJ1-1
V gene: TRBV5-1
CDR3 protein: CASSRDRPNTEAFF
CDR3 DNA: TGCGCCAGCAGCCGCGATCGACCTAACACTGAAGCTTTCTTT

D gene: NA
clone size: once
J gene: TRBJ2-3
V gene: TRBV12-3/TRBV12-4
CDR3 protein: CASSLKARVSTDTQYF
CDR3 DNA: TGTGCCAGCAGTCTAAAAGCCAGAGTCAGCACAGATACGCAGTATTTT

D gene: NA
clone size: NA
J gene: TRBJ2-5
V gene: TRBV5-6
CDR3 protein: CASSIRAGSLEQETQYF
CDR3 DNA: TGTGCCAGCAGCATCCGGGCGGGCAGCCTAGAACAAGAGACCCAGTACTTC

D gene: NA
clone size: once
J gene: TRBJ2-7
V gene: TRBV12-3/TRBV12-4
CDR3 protein: CASSLSSSNEQYF
CDR3 DNA: TGTGCCAGCAGTTTATCGTCTAGCAACGAGCAGTACTTC

D gene: TRBD1
clone size: few
J gene: TRBJ2-7
V gene: TRBV10-3
CDR3 protein: CAISESMTGGEQYF
CDR3 DNA: TGTGCCATCAGTGAGTCGATGACAGGGGGCGAGCAGTACTTC

D gene: NA
clone size: NA
J gene: TRBJ1-2
V gene: TRBV6-6
CDR3 protein: CASSYRPLNYGYTF
CDR3 DNA: TGTGCCAGCAGTTATCGCCCCCTAAACTATGGCTACACCTTC

D gene: NA
clone size: few
J gene: TRBJ2-6
V gene: TRBV3-1
CDR3 protein: CASSQEAGSAAGANVLTF
CDR3 DNA: TGTGCCAGCAGCCAAGAGGCAGGGTCAGCGGCTGGGGCCAACGTCCTGACTTTC

D gene: TRBD1
clone size: NA
J gene: TRBJ2-3
V gene: TRBV6-5
CDR3 protein: CASSYEGTGSTRGPSTDTQYF
CDR3 DNA: TGTGCCAGCAGTTACGAGGGGACAGGGTCCACTCGGGGCCCTAGCACAGATACGCAGTATTTT

D gene: TRBD2
clone size: few
J gene: TRBJ2-3
V gene: TRBV20-1
CDR3 protein: CSARAGVTDTQYF
CDR3 DNA: TGCAGTGCTCGAGCGGGGGTCACAGATACGCAGTATTTT

D gene: NA
clone size: NA
J gene: TRBJ2-3
V gene: TRBV5-1
CDR3 protein: CASSPAGPLTDTQYF
CDR3 DNA: TGCGCCAGCAGCCCGGCTGGTCCCCTCACAGATACGCAGTATTTT

D gene: NA
clone size: NA
J gene: TRBJ1-1
V gene: TRBV4-1
CDR3 protein: CASSPPGTKGTEAFF
CDR3 DNA: TGCGCCAGCAGCCCACCGGGGACCAAGGGCACTGAAGCTTTCTTT

D gene: TRBD2
clone size: few
J gene: TRBJ2-7
V gene: TRBV20-1
CDR3 protein: CSARLAGGYYEQYF
CDR3 DNA: TGCAGTGCTAGACTAGCGGGAGGGTACTACGAGCAGTACTTC

D gene: NA
clone size: once
J gene: TRBJ2-7
V gene: TRBV20-1
CDR3 protein: CSARPGDYEQYF
CDR3 DNA: TGCAGTGCTAGACCCGGGGACTACGAGCAGTACTTC

D gene: TRBD1
clone size: NA
J gene: TRBJ1-4
V gene: TRBV7-9
CDR3 protein: CASSLRDRVSQKLFF
CDR3 DNA: TGTGCCAGCAGCTTAAGGGACAGGGTTTCGCAAAAACTGTTTTTT

D gene: TRBD1
clone size: NA
J gene: TRBJ2-7
V gene: TRBV6-5
CDR3 protein: CASESAGRGSYNEQYF
CDR3 DNA: TGTGCCAGCGAGTCGGCGGGCAGGGGGTCCTACAATGAGCAGTACTTC

D gene: TRBD1
clone size: few
J gene: TRBJ2-5
V gene: TRBV4-1
CDR3 protein: CASSQGQGERETQYF
CDR3 DNA: TGCGCCAGCAGCCAAGGACAGGGGGAGAGGGAGACCCAGTACTTC

D gene: NA
clone size: NA
J gene: TRBJ2-5
V gene: TRBV15
CDR3 protein: CATSSSSRGAETQYF
CDR3 DNA: NA

D gene: TRBD1
clone size: few
J gene: TRBJ1-1
V gene: TRBV7-8
CDR3 protein: CASSHRGGDTEAFF
CDR3 DNA: TGTGCCAGCAGCCACAGGGGAGGGGACACTGAAGCTTTCTTT

D gene: NA
clone size: NA
J gene: TRBJ1-2
V gene: TRBV20-1
CDR3 protein: CSAERTVYGYTF
CDR3 DNA: TGCAGTGCAGAGAGGACAGTCTATGGCTACACCTTC